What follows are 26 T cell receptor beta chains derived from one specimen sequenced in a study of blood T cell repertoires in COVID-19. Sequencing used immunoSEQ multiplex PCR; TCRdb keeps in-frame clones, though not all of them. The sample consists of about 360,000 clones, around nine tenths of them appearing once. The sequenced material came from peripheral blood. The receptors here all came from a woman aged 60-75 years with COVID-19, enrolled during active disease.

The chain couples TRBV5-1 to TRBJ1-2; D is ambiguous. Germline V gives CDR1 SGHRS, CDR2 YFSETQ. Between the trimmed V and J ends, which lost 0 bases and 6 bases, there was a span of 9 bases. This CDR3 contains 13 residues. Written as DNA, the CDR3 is TGCGCCAGCAGCTTGGACCGCGGCAATGGCTACACCTTC. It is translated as CASSLDRGNGYTF.

The CDR3 DNA follows: TGTGCCAGCAGCTTAGACACTAGCACAGATACGCAGTATTTT. It specifies CASSLDTSTDTQYF. The chain carries TRBV11-3 and TRBJ2-3, with unresolved D. This CDR3 contains 14 residues. Germline V CDR1 and CDR2: SGHNT, YENEEA. V was shortened by 0 bases and J by 0 bases, with 4 bases between the two germline ends.

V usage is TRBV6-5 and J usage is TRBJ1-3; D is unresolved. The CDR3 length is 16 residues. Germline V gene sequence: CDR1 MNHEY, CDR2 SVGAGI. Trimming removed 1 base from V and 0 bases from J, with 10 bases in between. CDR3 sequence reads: CASSYLAESSGNTIYF. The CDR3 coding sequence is TGTGCCAGCAGTTACTTGGCGGAGAGCTCTGGAAACACCATATATTTT.

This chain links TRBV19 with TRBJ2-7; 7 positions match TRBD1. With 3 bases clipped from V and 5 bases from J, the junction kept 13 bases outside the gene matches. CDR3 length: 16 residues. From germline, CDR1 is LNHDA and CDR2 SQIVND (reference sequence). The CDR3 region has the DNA TGTGCCAGTAGTATCGCCGCCGGGACAGAGCCCCACGAGCAGTACTTC. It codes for CASSIAAGTEPHEQYF.

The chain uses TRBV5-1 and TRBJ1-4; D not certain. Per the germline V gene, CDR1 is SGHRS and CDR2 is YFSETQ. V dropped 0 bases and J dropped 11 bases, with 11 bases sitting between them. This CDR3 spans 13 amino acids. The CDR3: CASSLEGRGKLFF. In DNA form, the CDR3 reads TGCGCCAGCAGCTTGGAGGGAAGAGGGAAACTGTTTTTT.

CDR3 sequence: CSVRTSGGIGDTQYF. Here the CDR3 DNA reads TGCAGCGTAAGGACTAGCGGGGGAATCGGGGATACGCAGTATTTT. V and J are TRBV29-1 and TRBJ2-3; 13 bases align to TRBD2. V shed 6 bases, J shed 6 bases, and the junction held 9 bases outside the gene matches. Germline assignment: CDR1 SQVTM and CDR2 ANQGSEA. The CDR3 consists of 15 residues.

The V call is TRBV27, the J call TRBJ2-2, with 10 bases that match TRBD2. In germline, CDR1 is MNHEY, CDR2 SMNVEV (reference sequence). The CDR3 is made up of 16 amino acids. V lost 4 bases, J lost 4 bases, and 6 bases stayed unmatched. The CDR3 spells CASSYQRGGVTGELFF. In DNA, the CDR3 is TGTGCCAGCAGTTATCAGCGGGGGGGCGTCACCGGGGAGCTGTTTTTT.

CDR3 sequence reads: CAWSVGGGSTDTQYF. The CDR3 DNA sequence: TGTGCCTGGAGTGTTGGCGGGGGAAGCACAGATACGCAGTATTTT. The chain has TRBV30 and TRBJ2-3; 7 bases agree with TRBD2. Germline V gives CDR1 GTSNPN, CDR2 SVGIG (reference sequence). V dropped 0 bases and J dropped 0; count of bases not matched to a gene: 3. The CDR3 consists of 15 residues.

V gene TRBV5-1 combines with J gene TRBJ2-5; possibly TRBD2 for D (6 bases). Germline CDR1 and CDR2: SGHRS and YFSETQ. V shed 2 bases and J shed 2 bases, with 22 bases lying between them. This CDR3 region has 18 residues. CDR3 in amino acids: CASSLMSRVAVLQETQYF. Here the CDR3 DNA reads TGCGCCAGCAGCTTAATGTCTCGGGTAGCGGTTCTTCAAGAGACCCAGTACTTC.

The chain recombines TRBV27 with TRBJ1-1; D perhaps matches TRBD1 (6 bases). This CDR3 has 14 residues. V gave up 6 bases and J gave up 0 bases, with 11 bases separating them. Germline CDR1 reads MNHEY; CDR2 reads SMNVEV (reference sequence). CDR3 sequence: CASRAGDMNTEAFF. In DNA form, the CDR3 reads TGTGCCAGCAGAGCGGGGGACATGAACACTGAAGCTTTCTTT.

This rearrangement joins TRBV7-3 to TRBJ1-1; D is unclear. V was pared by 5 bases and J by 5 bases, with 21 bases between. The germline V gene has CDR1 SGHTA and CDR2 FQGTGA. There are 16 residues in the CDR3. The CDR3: CASSPNPLPLRTEAFF. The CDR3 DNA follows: TGTGCCAGCAGCCCTAACCCCCTGCCCTTGCGGACTGAAGCTTTCTTT.

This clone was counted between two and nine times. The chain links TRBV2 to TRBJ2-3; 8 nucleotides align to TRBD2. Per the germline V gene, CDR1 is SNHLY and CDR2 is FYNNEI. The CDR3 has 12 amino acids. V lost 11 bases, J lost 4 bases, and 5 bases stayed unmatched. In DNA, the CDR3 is TGTGCCTCGGGGGGGGACGCAGATACGCAGTATTTT. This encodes CASGGDADTQYF.

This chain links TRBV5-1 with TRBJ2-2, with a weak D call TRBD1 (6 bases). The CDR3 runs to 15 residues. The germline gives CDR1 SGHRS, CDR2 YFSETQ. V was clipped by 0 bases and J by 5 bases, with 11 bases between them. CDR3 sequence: CASSLAQGKTGELFF. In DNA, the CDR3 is TGCGCCAGCAGCTTGGCACAGGGAAAGACCGGGGAGCTGTTTTTT. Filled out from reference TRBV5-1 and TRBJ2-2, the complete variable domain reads KAGVTQTPRYLIKTRGQQVTLSCSPISGHRSVSWYQQTPGQGLQFLFEYFSETQRNKGNFPGRFSGRQFSNSRSEMNVSTLELGDSALYLCASSLAQGKTGELFFGEGSRLTVL.

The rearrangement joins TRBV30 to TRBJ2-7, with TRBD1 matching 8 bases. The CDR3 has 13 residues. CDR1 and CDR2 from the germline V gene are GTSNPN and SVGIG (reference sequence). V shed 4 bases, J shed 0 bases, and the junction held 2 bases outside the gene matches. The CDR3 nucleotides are TGTGCCTGGAACAGGGGGGTCTCCTACGAGCAGTACTTC. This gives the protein CAWNRGVSYEQYF.

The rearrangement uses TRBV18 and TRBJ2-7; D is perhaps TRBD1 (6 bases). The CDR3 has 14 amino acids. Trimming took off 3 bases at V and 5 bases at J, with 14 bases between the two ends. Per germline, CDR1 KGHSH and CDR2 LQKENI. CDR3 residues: CASSPLQGPHEQYF. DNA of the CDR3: TGTGCCAGCTCACCGCTACAGGGTCCGCACGAGCAGTACTTC.

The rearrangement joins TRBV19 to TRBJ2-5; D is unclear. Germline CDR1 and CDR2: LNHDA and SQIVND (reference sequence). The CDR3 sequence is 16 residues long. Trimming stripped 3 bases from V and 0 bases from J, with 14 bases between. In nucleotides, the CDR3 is TGTGCCAGTAGTATCACGCCAGGAACTTACCAAGAGACCCAGTACTTC. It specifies CASSITPGTYQETQYF.

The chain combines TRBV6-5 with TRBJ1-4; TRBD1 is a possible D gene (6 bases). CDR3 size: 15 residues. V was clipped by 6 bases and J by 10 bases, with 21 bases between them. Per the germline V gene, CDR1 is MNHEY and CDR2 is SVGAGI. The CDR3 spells CASRQPRGGRGKLFF. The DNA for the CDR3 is TGTGCCAGCAGGCAACCTAGGGGGGGTCGTGGAAAACTGTTTTTT.

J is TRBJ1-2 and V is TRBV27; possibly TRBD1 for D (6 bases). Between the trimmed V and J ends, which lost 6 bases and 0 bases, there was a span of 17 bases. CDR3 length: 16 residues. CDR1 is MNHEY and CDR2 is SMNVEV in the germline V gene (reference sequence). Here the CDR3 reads CASRRGNWAPNYGYTF. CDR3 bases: TGTGCCAGCAGGAGGGGGAACTGGGCGCCTAACTATGGCTACACCTTC.

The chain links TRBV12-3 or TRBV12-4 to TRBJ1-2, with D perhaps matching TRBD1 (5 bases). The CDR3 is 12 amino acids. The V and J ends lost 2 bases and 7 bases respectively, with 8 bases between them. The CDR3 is CASSLLGGGYTF. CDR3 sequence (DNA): TGTGCCAGCAGTTTATTGGGGGGTGGCTACACCTTC.

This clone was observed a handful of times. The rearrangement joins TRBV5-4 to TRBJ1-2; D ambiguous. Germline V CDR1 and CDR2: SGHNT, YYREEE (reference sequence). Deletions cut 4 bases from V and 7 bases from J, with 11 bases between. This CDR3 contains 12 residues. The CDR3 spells CASSPGDLGYTF. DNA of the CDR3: TGTGCCAGCAGCCCGGGAGATCTTGGCTACACCTTC.

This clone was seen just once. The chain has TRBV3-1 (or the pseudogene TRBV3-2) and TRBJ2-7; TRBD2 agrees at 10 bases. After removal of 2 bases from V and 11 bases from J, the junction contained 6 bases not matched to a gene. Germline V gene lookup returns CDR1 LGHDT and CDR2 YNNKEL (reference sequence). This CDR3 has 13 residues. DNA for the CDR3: TGTGCCAGCAGCCAAATAGCGGGGGGTTTGAAGTACTTC. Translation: CASSQIAGGLKYF.

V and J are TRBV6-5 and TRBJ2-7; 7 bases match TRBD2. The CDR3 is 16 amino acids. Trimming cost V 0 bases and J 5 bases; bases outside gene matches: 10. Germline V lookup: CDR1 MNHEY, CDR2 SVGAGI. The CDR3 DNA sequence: TGTGCCAGCAGTTACTCGGGAGCGGGGTTTATCCACGAGCAGTACTTC. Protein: CASSYSGAGFIHEQYF.

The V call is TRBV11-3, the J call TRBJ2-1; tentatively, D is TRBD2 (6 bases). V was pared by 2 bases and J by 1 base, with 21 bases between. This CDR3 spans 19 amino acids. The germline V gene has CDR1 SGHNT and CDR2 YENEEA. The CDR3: CASSLSGTADSISYNEQFF. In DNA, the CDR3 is TGTGCCAGCAGCTTATCCGGGACTGCAGACTCCATTTCCTACAATGAGCAGTTCTTC.

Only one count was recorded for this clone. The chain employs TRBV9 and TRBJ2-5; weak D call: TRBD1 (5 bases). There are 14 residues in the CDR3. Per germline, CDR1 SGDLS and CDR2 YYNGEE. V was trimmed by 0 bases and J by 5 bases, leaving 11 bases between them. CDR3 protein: CASSVEAGFETQYF. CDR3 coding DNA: TGTGCCAGCAGCGTAGAGGCAGGGTTCGAGACCCAGTACTTC.

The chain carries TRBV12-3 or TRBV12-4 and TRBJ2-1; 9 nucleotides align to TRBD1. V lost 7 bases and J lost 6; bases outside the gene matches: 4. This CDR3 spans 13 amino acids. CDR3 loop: CASTGTGPNEQFF. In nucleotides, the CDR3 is TGTGCCAGCACTGGGACAGGGCCCAATGAGCAGTTCTTC.

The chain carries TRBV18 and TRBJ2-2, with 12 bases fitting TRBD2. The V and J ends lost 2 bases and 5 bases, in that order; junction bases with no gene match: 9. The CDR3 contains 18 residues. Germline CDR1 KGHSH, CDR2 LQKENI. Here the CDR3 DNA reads TGTGCCAGCTCACCAGAAACGATTGGACTAGCGGGGACCGGGGAGCTGTTTTTT. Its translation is CASSPETIGLAGTGELFF. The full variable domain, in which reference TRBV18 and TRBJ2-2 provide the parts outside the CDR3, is NAGVMQNPRHLVRRRGQEARLRCSPMKGHSHVYWYRQLPEEGLKFMVYLQKENIIDESGMPKERFSAEFPKEGPSILRIQQVVRGDSAAYFCASSPETIGLAGTGELFFGEGSRLTVL.